Detailed here is one T cell receptor (beta chain). The specificity of this receptor is unknown. The input lacks base qualities; no much larger clone sits a single base away. The sample's time point label is to be understood as: baseline before first vaccination. Taken with the paper, the label for treatment or condition translates to: meningococcal conjugate vaccine given as trial control. Samples from vaccinated people were obtained from the UK trials COV001 and COV002, which included a single-blind randomized controlled phase 2/3 trial of AZD1222 (ChAdOx1 nCoV-19) in healthy adults. Trial participant PBMC samples were collected at day 0 and day 28 after the second dose for TCRbeta chain sequencing. The CDR3 regions of human TCRbeta chains were analyzed by immunosequencing. The authors' analysis ran thus. Repertoire TCRs were checked for matches against a reference library of SARS-CoV-2-specific TCRs that had been generated using the MIRA antigen-specificity platform. Breadth was defined as the fraction of unique TCRs that were SARS-CoV-2-associated. Depth was defined as the fraction of total T cells that were SARS-CoV-2-associated. Using the MIRA data, every spike-specific TCR was mapped to the spike region that the TCR reacted to and assigned to either a CD4 or a CD8 class. Log10-transformed breadth and depth values were compared by one-way ANOVA with Sidak's multiple comparisons tests. TCRdb limited this immuneACCESS table to in-frame rearrangements with V and J called. A share of clones is missing; checked studies link under half to unresolved V genes, and the rest is unexplained. V and J calls and clone size are copied from that table; D and trimming were computed from the DNA. The sample includes around 84,000 clones, with about 91% observed a single time. The ten largest make up about 7.1% of the sample.

This sample is part of a study of T cell responses to AZD1222 COVID-19 vaccine (dated by TCRdb to the early 2020s). About the full investigation: TCR sequencing was performed for roughly 240 trial participants, of whom some 200 were given two doses of AZD1222 and approximately 26 were given two doses of MenACWY control vaccine. Enrollment into the trials was organized by age into subgroups of 18-55, 56-69 and 70-plus years, and those subgroups contained about 160, 30 and 59 TCR-sequenced participants, respectively. Study-wide conclusions, independent of this receptor: After two AZD1222 doses, both the breadth and the depth of spike-specific TCRs were significantly higher than at day 0 and than in MenACWY recipients. Participants were mostly white British and included more females than males, and it was suggested by the authors that clonal diversity may have been underestimated. Reportedly, close to half of the unique spike-specific TCRs recognized epitopes lying outside the regions that are mutated in the B.1.351 and B.1.1.7 variants. The 56-69-year group was small, and its depth increase did not reach significance, likely because of low power. No day 14 peak-response samples were available, so repertoires were characterized only after the peak T cell response. CD4 TCRs associated with the vaccine covered the entire spike protein, and the dominant responses were in regions 160-218 and 743-854. Conclusions about previously exposed vaccinees were limited because only five to seven AZD1222 recipients were SARS-CoV-2 seropositive at baseline.

Trimming takes 1 base off V and 5 bases off J; junction bases not matched to a gene: 4. The CDR3 numbers 15 residues from cysteine through phenylalanine. The entry retains the CDR3 DNA only, 45 bases that are in frame from base 1. CDR1 and CDR2 are read off the germline V gene as SGHVT and SQSDAQ. Sample: peripheral blood, taken on day 0 of MenACWY control vaccination. This receptor was identified in an adult in good health. This chain is built from TRBV7-4 and TRBJ2-5, with 10 bases matching TRBD2. The DNA sequence is TGTGCCAGCAGCTTAGGTTCTAGCGGGAGTGAGACCCAGTACTTC. Its protein is CASSLGSSGSETQYF. Reference TRBV7-4 and TRBJ2-5 proteins supply the regions before and after the CDR3; the full variable domain is: GAGVSQSPRYKVAKRGRDVALRCDSISGHVTLYWYRQTLGQGSEVLTYSQSDAQRDKSGRPSGRFSAERPERSVSTLKIQRTEQGDSAVYLCASSLGSSGSETQYFGPGTRLLVL.